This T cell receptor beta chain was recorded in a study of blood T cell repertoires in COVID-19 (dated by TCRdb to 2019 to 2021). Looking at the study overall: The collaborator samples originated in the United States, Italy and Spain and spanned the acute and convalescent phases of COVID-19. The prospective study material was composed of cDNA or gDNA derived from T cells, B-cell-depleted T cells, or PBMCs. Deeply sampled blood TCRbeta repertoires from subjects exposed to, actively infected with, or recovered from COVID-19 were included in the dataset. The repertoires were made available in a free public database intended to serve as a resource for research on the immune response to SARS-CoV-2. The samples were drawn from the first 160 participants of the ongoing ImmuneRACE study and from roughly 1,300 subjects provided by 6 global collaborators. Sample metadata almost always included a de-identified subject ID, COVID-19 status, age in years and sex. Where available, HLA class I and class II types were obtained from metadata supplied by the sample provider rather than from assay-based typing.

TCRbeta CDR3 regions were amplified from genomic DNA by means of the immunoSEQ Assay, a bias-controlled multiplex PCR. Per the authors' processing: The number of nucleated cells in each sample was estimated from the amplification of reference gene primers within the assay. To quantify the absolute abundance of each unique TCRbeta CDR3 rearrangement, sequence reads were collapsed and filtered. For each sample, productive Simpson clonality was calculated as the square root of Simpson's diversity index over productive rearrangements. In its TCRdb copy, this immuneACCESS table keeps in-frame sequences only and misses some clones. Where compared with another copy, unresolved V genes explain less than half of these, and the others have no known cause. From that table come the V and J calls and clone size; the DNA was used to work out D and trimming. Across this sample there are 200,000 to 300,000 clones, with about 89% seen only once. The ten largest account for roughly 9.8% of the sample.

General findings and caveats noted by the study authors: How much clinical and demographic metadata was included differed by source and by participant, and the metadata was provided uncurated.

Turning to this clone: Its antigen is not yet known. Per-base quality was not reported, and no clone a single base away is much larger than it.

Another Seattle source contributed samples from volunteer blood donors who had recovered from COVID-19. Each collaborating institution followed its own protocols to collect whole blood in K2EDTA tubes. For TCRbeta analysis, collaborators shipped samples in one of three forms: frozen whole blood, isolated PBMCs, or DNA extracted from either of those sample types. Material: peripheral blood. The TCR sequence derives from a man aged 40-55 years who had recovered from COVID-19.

CDR3 sequence: CASSLALGGLNEQYF. The nucleotides read TGTGCCAGCAGCTTAGCGCTTGGAGGGTTAAACGAGCAGTACTTC. Recombination joined TRBV7-9 with TRBJ2-7; a tentative D match to TRBD2 spans 6 bases. For CDR1 and CDR2, the germline V gene (reference sequence) lists SEHNR and FQNEAQ. The cysteine opens and the phenylalanine closes a CDR3 of 15 amino acids. Of the read, only the CDR3 DNA is kept; its 45 bases are in frame from base 1. The junction carries 14 bases between V and J, which are trimmed by 0 bases and 5 bases respectively.